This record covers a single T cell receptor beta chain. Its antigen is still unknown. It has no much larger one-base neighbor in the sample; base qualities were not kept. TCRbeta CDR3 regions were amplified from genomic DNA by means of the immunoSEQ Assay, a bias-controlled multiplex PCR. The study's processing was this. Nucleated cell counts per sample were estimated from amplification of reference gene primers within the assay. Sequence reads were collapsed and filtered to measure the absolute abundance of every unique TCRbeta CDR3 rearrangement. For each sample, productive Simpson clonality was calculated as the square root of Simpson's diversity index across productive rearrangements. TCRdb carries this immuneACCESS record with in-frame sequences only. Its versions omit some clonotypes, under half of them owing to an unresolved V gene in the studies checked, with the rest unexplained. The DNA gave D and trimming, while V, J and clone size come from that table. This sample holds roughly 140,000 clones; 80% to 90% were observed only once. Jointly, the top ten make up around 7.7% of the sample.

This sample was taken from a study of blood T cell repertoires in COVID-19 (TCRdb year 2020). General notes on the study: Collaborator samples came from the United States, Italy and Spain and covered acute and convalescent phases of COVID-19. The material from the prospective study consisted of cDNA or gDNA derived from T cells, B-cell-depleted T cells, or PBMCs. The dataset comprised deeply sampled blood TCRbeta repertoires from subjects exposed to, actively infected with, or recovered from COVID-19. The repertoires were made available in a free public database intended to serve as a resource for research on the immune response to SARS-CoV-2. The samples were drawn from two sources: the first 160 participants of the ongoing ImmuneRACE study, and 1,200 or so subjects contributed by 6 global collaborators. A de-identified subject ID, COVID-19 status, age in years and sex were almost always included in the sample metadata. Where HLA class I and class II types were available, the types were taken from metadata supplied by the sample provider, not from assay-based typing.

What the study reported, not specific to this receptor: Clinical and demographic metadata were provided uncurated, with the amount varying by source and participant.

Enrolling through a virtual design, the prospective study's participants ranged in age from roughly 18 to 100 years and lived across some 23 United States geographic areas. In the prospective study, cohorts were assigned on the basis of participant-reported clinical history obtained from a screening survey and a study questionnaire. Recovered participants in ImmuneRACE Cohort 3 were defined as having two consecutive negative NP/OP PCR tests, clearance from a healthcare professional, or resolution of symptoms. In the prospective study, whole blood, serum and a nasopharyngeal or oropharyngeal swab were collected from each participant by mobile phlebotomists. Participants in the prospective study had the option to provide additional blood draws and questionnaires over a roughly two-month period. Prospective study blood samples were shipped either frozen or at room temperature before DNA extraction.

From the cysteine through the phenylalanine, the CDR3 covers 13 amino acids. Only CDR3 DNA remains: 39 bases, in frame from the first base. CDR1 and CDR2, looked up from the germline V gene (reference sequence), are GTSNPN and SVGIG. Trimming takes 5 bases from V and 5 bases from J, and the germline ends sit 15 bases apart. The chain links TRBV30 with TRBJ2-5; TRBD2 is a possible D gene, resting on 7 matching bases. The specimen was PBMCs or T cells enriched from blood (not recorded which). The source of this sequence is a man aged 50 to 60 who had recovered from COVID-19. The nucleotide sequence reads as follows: TGTGCCTGGTTGCGCGGGGGCGGGGAGACCCAGTACTTC. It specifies CAWLRGGGETQYF.